The next 12 T cell receptor beta chains were all read from a single sample in a study of blood T cell repertoires in COVID-19. TCRdb keeps only in-frame clones here, not all; method: immunoSEQ multiplex PCR. The top ten clones hold less than 4% of a sample with roughly 170,000 clones, around 83% of them seen once. Source material: PBMCs or T cells enriched from blood (not recorded which). The receptor source for this set is a woman aged 45-60 years in a cohort exposed to, infected with or recovered from COVID-19 (not recorded which).

A single count supports this clone. The V call is TRBV19, the J call TRBJ2-3; 12 bases line up with TRBD1. The CDR3 consists of 13 residues. Per the germline V gene, CDR1 is LNHDA and CDR2 is SQIVND (reference sequence). V shed 10 bases, J shed 4 bases, and the junction held 3 bases outside the gene matches. CDR3 residues: CATRDRGPDTQYF. CDR3 bases: TGTGCCACTCGGGACAGGGGGCCAGATACGCAGTATTTT.

The rearrangement uses TRBV6-2 or TRBV6-3 and TRBJ1-6; tentative D call: TRBD1 (6 bases). The CDR3 consists of 17 residues. Deletions cut 5 bases from V and 5 bases from J, with 19 bases between. Germline V lookup: CDR1 MNHEY, CDR2 SVGEGT. The CDR3 region is CASSATGTSVDNSPLHF. As DNA, the CDR3 is TGTGCCAGCAGTGCTACAGGGACATCCGTAGATAATTCACCCCTCCACTTT.

The chain uses TRBV19 and TRBJ2-2; D is perhaps TRBD2 (5 bases). From germline, CDR1 is LNHDA and CDR2 SQIVND (reference sequence). The CDR3 spans 12 residues. V lost 6 bases and J 5 bases, leaving 7 bases between the germline ends. The CDR3 here is CASRRGTGELFF. The CDR3 DNA reads as TGTGCCAGTAGGAGAGGGACCGGGGAGCTGTTTTTT. Based on the CDR3 plus reference TRBV19 and TRBJ2-2, the full variable domain is DGGITQSPKYLFRKEGQNVTLSCEQNLNHDAMYWYRQDPGQGLRLIYYSQIVNDFQKGDIAEGYSVSREKKESFPLTVTSAQKNPTAFYLCASRRGTGELFFGEGSRLTVL.

The chain carries TRBV9 and TRBJ1-3; possibly TRBD1 for D (5 bases). Deletions cut 4 bases from V and 7 bases from J, with 27 bases between. Germline CDR1 and CDR2: SGDLS and YYNGEE. The CDR3 is 18 residues long. The chain's CDR3 is CASSPSAQSRADGNTIYF. CDR3 nucleotide sequence: TGTGCCAGCAGCCCCTCTGCCCAGAGCAGGGCAGACGGCAACACCATATATTTT.

The J gene is TRBJ1-3, the V gene TRBV11-2, with D tentatively TRBD1 (6 bases). The CDR3 is 15 residues long. V was pared by 0 bases and J by 1 base, with 7 bases between. The germline V gene encodes CDR1 SGHAT and CDR2 FQNNGV. The CDR3 DNA reads as TGTGCCAGCAGCTTAGAGGGGGCTTCTGGAAACACCATATATTTT. This sequence encodes CASSLEGASGNTIYF.

The V and J genes are TRBV7-8 and TRBJ2-5, with a weak D call TRBD1 (5 bases). This CDR3 is 16 amino acids long. V was trimmed by 1 base and J by 5 bases, leaving 17 bases between them. Germline values: CDR1 SGHVS, CDR2 FQNEAQ. The CDR3 here is CASSLGAKGKVETQYF. Here the CDR3 DNA reads TGTGCCAGCAGCTTAGGGGCGAAGGGGAAGGTGGAGACCCAGTACTTC.

This chain links TRBV14 with TRBJ2-3, with 7 positions matching TRBD1. Germline loops: CDR1 SGHDN, CDR2 FVKESK. The CDR3 runs 17 residues. The V and J ends lost 1 base and 5 bases, in that order; junction bases with no gene match: 12. Here the CDR3 reads CASSQVTGQNLLDTQYF. In DNA, the CDR3 is TGTGCCAGCAGCCAAGTCACGGGACAGAACTTATTAGATACGCAGTATTTT.

The V gene is TRBV5-4, the J gene TRBJ1-1; D is unclear. The CDR3 totals 15 residues. V was shortened by 0 bases and J by 1 base, with 10 bases between the two germline ends. CDR1 and CDR2 (germline): SGHNT, YYREEE (reference sequence). This CDR3 is CASSLGVGRNTEAFF. In nucleotides, the CDR3 is TGTGCCAGCAGCTTGGGTGTCGGGAGGAACACTGAAGCTTTCTTT.

This clone occurred many times. The rearrangement uses TRBV21-1 and TRBJ2-2; the table's D gene call, TRBD1, was not cross checked with the DNA. TRBV21-1 is shown as a pseudogene. CDR3 length: 18 residues. CDR3 protein: CAPAASSKEGAGTGELFF. The DNA of the CDR3 is TGTGCCCCGGCAGCCAGCAGCAAAGAGGGGGCGGGGACCGGGGAGCTGTTTTTT.

The CDR3 DNA sequence: TGTGCCTGTTCGACAGGTGGAACTGAAGCTTTCTTT. It yields the protein CACSTGGTEAFF. This chain connects TRBV30 to TRBJ1-1; D may be TRBD1 (6 bases). The V end lost 6 bases, the J end lost 5 bases, and 13 bases lay between the germline ends. CDR1 GTSNPN and CDR2 SVGIG come from the germline V gene (reference sequence). CDR3 size: 12 residues.

The chain has TRBV19 and TRBJ2-7; TRBD1 might be the D (6 bases). The CDR3 length is 14 residues. The V gene lost 11 bases and the J gene lost 2 bases, with 19 bases spanning the gap. The germline V gene has CDR1 LNHDA and CDR2 SQIVND (reference sequence). Written as DNA, the CDR3 is TGTGCCTCAAGGGACACGGAAGGCACCTACGAGCAGTACTTC. The encoded protein is CASRDTEGTYEQYF.

A single count supports this clone. V usage is TRBV5-1 and J usage is TRBJ1-6, with D maybe TRBD1 (6 bases). The CDR3 totals 15 residues. Germline CDR1 reads SGHRS; CDR2 reads YFSETQ. With 1 base removed from V and 10 bases from J, the gap between germline ends came to 15 bases. CDR3: CASSLSATGNSPLHF. CDR3 nucleotides: TGCGCCAGCAGCTTGTCAGCCACAGGGAACTCACCCCTCCACTTT.